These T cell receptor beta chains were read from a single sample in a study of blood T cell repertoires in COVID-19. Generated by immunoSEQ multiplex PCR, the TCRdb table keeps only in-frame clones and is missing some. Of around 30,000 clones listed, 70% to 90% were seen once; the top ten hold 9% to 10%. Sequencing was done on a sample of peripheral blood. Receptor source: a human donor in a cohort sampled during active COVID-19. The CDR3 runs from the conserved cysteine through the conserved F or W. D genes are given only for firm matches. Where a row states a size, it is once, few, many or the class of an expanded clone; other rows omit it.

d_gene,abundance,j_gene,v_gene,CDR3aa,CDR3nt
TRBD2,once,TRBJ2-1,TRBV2,CASSPFSGGNNEQFF,TGTGCCAGCAGCCCCTTTAGCGGGGGAAACAATGAGCAGTTCTTC
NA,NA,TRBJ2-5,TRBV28,CASRDTKQYF,TGTGCCAGCCGGGACACAAAGCAGTACTTC
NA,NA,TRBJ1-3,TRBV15,CATSRDRTFGNTIYF,TGTGCCACCAGCAGAGATCGAACTTTCGGAAACACCATATATTTT
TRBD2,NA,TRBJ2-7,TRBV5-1,CASSLGRTSGAEQYF,TGCGCCAGCAGCTTGGGTCGGACTAGCGGGGCCGAGCAGTACTTC
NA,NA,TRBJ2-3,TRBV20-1,CSAQQGDTQYF,TGCAGTGCACAGCAAGGAGATACGCAGTATTTT
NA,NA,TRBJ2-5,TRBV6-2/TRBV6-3,CASSYGLRETQYF,TGTGCCAGCAGTTACGGGCTCAGGGAGACCCAGTACTTC
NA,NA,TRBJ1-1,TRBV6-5,CASSYTGFSTTEAFF,TGTGCCAGCAGTTACACAGGGTTTTCTACCACTGAAGCTTTCTTT
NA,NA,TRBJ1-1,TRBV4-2,CASSPAGNTEAFF,TGTGCCAGCAGCCCTGCAGGGAACACTGAAGCTTTCTTT
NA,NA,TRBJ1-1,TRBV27,CASSFGYVMNTEAFF,TGTGCCAGCAGTTTCGGTTATGTGATGAACACTGAAGCTTTCTTT
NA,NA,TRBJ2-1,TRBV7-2,CASSQSRSSYNEQFF,TGTGCCAGCAGCCAAAGTAGAAGCTCCTACAATGAGCAGTTCTTC
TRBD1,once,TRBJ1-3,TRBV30,CAWRYGTAGNTIYF,TGTGCCTGGAGGTACGGGACAGCTGGAAACACCATATATTTT
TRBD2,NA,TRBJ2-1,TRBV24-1,CATSDPQRGGKHEQFF,TGTGCCACCAGTGATCCTCAGCGGGGGGGCAAGCATGAGCAGTTCTTC
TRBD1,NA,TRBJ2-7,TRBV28,CASSPTGFQHEQYF,TGTGCCAGCAGTCCGACAGGGTTTCAGCACGAGCAGTACTTC